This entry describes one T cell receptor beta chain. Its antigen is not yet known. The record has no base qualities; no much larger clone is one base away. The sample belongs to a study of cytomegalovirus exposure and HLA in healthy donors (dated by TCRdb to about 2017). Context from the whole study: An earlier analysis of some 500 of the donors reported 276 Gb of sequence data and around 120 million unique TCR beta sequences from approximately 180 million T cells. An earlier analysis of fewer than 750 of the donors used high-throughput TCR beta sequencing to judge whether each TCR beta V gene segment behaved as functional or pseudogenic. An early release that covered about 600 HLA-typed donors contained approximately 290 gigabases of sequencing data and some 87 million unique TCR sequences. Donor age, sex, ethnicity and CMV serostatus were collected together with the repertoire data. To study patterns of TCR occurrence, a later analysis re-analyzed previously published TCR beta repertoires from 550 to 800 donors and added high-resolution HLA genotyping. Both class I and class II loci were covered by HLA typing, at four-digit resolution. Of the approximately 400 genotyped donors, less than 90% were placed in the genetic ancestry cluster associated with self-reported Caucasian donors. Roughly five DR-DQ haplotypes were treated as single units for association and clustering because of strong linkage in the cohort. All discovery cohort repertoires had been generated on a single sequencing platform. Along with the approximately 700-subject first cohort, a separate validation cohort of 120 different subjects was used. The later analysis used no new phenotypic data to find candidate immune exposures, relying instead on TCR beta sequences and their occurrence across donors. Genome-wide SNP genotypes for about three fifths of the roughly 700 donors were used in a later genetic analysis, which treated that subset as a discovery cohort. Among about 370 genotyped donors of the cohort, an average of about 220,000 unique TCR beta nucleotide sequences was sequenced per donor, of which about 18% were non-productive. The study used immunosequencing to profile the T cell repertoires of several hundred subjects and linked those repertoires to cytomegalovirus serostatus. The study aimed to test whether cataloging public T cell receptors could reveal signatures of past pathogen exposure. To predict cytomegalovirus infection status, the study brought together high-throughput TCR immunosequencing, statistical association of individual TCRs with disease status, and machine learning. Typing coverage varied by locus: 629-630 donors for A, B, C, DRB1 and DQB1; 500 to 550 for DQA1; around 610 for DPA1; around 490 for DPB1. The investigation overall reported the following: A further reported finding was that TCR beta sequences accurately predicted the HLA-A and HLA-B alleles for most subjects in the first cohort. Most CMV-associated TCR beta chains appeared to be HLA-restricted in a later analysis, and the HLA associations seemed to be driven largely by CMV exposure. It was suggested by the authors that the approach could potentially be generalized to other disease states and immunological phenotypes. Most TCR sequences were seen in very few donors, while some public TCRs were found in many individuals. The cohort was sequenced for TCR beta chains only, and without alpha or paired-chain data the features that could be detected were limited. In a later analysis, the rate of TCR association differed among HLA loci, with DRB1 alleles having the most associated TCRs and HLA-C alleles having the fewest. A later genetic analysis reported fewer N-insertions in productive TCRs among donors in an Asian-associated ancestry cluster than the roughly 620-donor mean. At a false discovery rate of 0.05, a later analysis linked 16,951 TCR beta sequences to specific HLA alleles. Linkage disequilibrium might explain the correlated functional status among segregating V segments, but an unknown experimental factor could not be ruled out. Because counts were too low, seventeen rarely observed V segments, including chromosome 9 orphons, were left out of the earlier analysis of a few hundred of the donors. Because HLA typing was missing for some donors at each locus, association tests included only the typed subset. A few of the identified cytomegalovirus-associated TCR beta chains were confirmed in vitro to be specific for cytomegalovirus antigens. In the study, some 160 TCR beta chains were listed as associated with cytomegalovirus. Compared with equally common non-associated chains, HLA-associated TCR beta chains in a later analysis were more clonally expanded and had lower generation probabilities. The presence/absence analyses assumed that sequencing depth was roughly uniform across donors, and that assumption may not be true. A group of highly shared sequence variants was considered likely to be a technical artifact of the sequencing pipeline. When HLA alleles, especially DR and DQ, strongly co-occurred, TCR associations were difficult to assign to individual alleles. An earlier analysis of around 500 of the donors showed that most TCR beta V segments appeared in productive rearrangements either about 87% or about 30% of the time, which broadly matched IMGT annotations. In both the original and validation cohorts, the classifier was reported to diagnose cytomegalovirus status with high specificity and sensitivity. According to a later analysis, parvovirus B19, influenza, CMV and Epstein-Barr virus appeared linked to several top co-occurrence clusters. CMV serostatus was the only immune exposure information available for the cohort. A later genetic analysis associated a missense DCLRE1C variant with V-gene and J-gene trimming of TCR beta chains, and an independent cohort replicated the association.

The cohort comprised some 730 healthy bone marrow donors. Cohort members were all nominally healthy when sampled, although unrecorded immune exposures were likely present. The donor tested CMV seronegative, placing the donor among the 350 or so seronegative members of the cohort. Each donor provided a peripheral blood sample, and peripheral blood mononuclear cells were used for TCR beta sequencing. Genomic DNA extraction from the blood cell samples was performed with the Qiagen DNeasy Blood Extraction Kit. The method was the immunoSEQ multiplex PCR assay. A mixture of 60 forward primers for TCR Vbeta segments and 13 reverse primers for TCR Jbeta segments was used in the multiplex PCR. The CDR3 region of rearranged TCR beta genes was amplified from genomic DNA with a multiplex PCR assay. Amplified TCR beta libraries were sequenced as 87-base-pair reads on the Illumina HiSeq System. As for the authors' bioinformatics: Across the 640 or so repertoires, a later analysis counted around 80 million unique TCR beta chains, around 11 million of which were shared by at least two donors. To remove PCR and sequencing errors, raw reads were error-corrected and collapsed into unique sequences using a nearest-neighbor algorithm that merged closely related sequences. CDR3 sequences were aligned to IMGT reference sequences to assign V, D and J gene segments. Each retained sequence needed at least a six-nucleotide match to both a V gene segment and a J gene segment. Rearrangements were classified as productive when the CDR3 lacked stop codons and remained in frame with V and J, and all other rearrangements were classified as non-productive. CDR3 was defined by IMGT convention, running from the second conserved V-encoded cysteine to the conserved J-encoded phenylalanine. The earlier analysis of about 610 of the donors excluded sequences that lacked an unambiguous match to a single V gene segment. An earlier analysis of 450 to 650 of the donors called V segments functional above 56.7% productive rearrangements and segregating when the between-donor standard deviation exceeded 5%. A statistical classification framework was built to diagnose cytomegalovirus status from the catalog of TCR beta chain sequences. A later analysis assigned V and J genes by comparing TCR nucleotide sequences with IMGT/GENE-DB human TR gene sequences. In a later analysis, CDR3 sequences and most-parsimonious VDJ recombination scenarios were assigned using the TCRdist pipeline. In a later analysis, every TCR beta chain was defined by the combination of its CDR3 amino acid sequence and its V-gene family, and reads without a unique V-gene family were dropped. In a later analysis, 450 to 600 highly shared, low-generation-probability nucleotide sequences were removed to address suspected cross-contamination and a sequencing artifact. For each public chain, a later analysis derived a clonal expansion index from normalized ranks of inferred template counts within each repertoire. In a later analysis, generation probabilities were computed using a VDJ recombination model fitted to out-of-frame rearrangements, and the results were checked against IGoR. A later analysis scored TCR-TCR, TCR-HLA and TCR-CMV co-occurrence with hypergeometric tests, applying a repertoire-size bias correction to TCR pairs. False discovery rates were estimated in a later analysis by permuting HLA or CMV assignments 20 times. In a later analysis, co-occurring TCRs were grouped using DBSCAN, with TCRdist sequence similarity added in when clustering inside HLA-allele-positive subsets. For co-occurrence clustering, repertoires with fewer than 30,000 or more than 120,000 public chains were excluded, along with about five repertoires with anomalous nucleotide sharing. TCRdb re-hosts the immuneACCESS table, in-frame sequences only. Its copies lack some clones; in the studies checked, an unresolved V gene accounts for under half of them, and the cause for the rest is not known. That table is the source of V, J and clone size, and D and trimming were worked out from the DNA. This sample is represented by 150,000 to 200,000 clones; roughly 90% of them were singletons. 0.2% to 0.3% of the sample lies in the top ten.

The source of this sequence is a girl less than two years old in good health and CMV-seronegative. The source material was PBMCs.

The CDR3 region: CASGGYEQFF. In nucleotides, the sequence is TGTGCCAGCGGGGGGTATGAGCAGTTCTTC. The rearranged chain carries TRBV27 and TRBJ2-1; D gene: possibly TRBD2, on 6 matching bases. CDR1 and CDR2 are drawn from the germline V gene (reference sequence): MNHEY, SMNVEV. Trimming takes 8 bases from V and 8 bases from J, and the germline ends sit 7 bases apart. Measured from the cysteine to the phenylalanine, the CDR3 is 10 residues long. CDR3 DNA only is kept here, 30 bases in frame from base 1.